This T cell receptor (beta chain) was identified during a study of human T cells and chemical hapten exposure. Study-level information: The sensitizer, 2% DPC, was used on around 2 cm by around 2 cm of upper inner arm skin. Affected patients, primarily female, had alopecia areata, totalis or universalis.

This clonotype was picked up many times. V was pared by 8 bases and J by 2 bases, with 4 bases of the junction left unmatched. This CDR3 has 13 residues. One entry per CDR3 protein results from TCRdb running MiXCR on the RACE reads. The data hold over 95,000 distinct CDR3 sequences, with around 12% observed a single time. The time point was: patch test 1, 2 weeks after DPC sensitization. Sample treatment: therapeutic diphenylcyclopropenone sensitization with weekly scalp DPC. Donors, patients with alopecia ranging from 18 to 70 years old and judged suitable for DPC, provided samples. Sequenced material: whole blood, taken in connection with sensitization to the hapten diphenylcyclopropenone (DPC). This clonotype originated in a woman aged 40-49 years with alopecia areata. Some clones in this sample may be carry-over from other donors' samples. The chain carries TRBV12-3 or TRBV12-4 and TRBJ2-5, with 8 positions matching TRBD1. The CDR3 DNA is TGTGCCAGCTCGAGGACAGGGCAAGAGACCCAGTACTTC. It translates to CASSRTGQETQYF.